This T cell receptor (beta chain) is drawn from a study of shared clonotypes between healthy human individuals. Sequencing used immunoSEQ multiplex PCR; TCRdb keeps in-frame clones, though not all of them. The sample includes hundreds of thousands of clones, more than 70% of them seen just once. Note on this clone: Its antigen is unidentified.

Germline V gene sequence: CDR1 PRHDT, CDR2 FYEKMQ (reference sequence). V gave up 2 bases and J gave up 2 bases, with 2 bases separating them. This CDR3 has 12 residues. In the CD4+ fraction, cells were divided into CD45RA+ naive and CD45RA-negative memory subsets. The study's findings and limits: The study found lower generation probabilities in non-shared clonotypes than in those shared by all four donors.

Sequenced: memory CD4+ T cells sorted from blood. Subset described: CD45RA-negative fraction. This chain uses TRBV13 with TRBJ2-3, with D hard to call. This TCR was sampled from a young woman in good health. CDR3 DNA: TGTGCCAGCAGCTTAACCACAGATACGCAGTATTTT. It codes for CASSLTTDTQYF.